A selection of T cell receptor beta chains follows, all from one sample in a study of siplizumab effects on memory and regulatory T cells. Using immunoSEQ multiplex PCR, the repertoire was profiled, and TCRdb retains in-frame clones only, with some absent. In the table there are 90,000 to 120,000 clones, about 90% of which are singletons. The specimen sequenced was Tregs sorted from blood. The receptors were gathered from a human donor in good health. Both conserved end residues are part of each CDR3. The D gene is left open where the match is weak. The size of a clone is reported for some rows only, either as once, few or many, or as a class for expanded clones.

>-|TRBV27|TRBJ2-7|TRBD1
CASSFDRGSYEQYF
TGTGCCAGCAGTTTCGACAGGGGGTCCTACGAGCAGTACTTC
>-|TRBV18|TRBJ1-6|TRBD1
CASSPAGGGTNSPLHF
TGTGCCAGCTCACCCGCCGGAGGGGGCACGAATTCACCCCTCCACTTT
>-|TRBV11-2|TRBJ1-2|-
CASSLVYARASYGYTF
TGTGCCAGCAGCTTAGTTTACGCCAGGGCATCCTATGGCTACACCTTC
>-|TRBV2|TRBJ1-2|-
CASRRDTFGYTF
TGTGCCAGCCGCCGGGACACCTTTGGCTACACCTTC
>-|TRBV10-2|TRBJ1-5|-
CASSESYGHSNQPQHF
TGCGCCAGCAGTGAGTCGTATGGGCATAGCAATCAGCCCCAGCATTTT
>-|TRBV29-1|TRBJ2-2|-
CSVRPRHNTGELFF
TGCAGCGTTCGACCCAGACATAACACCGGGGAGCTGTTTTTT
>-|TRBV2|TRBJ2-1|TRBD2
CASILLAAYNEQFF
TGTGCCAGCATCCTGCTAGCGGCCTACAATGAGCAGTTCTTC
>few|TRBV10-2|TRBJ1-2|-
CASSEGGLNYGYTF
TGCGCCAGCAGTGAGGGGGGTCTTAACTATGGCTACACCTTC
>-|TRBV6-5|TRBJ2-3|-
CASSQADTQYF
TGTGCCAGCAGTCAGGCAGATACGCAGTATTTT
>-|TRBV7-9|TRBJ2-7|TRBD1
CASSLGTGGENEQYF
TGTGCCAGCAGCCTCGGGACAGGGGGGGAAAACGAGCAGTACTTC
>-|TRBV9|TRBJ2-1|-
CASSAAPWYRSFNEQFF
TGTGCCAGCAGCGCCGCCCCGTGGTATCGGTCTTTCAATGAGCAGTTCTTC
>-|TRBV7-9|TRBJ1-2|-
CASSLGRPTGAEYGYTF
TGTGCCAGCAGCTTAGGTCGCCCAACCGGGGCCGAATATGGCTACACCTTC
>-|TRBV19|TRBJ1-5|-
CASSISWQGSQPQHF
TGTGCCAGTAGTATTTCTTGGCAGGGTAGTCAGCCCCAGCATTTT
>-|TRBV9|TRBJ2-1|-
CASSVDPLQSSYNEQFF
TGTGCCAGCAGCGTTGACCCATTACAGAGCTCCTACAATGAGCAGTTCTTC
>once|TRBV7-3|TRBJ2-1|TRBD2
CASSFAGTSGKWFF
TGTGCCAGCAGCTTCGCCGGGACTAGCGGGAAATGGTTCTTC
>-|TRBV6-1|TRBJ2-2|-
CASSLGGTGELFF
TGTGCCAGCAGTTTGGGCGGCACCGGGGAGCTGTTTTTT
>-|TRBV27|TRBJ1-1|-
CASSSGWNTEAFF
TGTGCCAGCAGCTCCGGCTGGAACACTGAAGCTTTCTTT
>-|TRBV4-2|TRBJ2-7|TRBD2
CASSQITSGDEQYF
TGTGCCAGCAGCCAAATCACTAGCGGGGACGAGCAGTACTTC
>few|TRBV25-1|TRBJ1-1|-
CASRGRRATEAFF
TGTGCCAGTAGAGGGAGGAGGGCCACTGAAGCTTTCTTT
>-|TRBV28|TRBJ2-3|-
CASRGGPSTDTQYF
TGTGCCAGCAGAGGAGGGCCTAGCACAGATACGCAGTATTTT
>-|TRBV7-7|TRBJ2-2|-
CASSLAVNTGELFF
TGTGCTAGCAGCTTAGCAGTTAACACCGGGGAGCTGTTTTTT
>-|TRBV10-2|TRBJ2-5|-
CASSQMGSQETQYF
TGCGCCAGTTCCCAGATGGGGTCCCAAGAGACCCAGTACTTC
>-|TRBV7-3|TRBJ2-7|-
CASSLDGRVYEQYF
TGTGCCAGCAGCTTAGACGGCCGGGTGTACGAGCAGTACTTC